This passage covers 10 T cell receptor beta chains from one sample sequenced in a study of blood T cell repertoires in COVID-19. Sequencing was performed with immunoSEQ multiplex PCR; in TCRdb, only in-frame clones are kept and a portion is missing. The data show about 400,000 clones, with 88% seen just once and more than 2% held by the top ten. The material sequenced was PBMCs or T cells enriched from blood (not recorded which). The receptors shown here come from a middle-aged woman with acute COVID-19.

The chain employs TRBV7-9 and TRBJ2-3, with 11 positions matching TRBD1. Germline V gene lookup returns CDR1 SEHNR and CDR2 FQNEAQ (reference sequence). This CDR3 has 15 residues. The ends lost 4 bases at V and 5 bases at J; junction bases unmatched: 5. In DNA form, the CDR3 reads TGTGCCAGCAGCTCGGACAGGGGGCGAGTAGATACGCAGTATTTT. As protein: CASSSDRGRVDTQYF.

The chain links TRBV5-1 to TRBJ2-5, with D maybe TRBD1 (6 bases). Germline CDR1 and CDR2: SGHRS and YFSETQ. Trimming took 6 bases from V and 2 from J, leaving 17 bases between them. This CDR3 spans 15 amino acids. The CDR3 DNA sequence: TGCGCCAGCACTGAGGACAGTCTAGGGCAAGAGACCCAGTACTTC. Translated: CASTEDSLGQETQYF.

The genes are TRBV4-1 and TRBJ2-7; 9 bases are shared with TRBD1. Losses at the gene ends were 1 base for V and 4 bases for J; bases not matched to a gene: 5. Germline loops: CDR1 MGHRA, CDR2 YSYEKL. The CDR3 extends over 15 amino acids. CDR3 DNA sequence: TGCGCCAGCAGCCAAGCCGGGACAGGGTGGTACGAGCAGTACTTC. Encoded protein: CASSQAGTGWYEQYF.

As DNA, the CDR3 is TGTGCCAGCAGCCAAGGACTAGCGGGGGCAGCAGGGGAGCAGTACTTC. This gives the protein CASSQGLAGAAGEQYF. This chain uses TRBV4-2 with TRBJ2-7; 12 bases map to TRBD2. Germline lookup yields CDR1 LGHNA and CDR2 YNFKEQ. The CDR3 runs to 16 residues. Trimming took 1 base from V and 7 from J; bases not matched to a gene: 8.

The chain has TRBV29-1 and TRBJ2-1; 9 bases are shared with TRBD1. Looked up from germline, CDR1 is SQVTM and CDR2 is ANQGSEA. The length of the CDR3 is 13 residues. Unmatched junction bases numbered 4, after V lost 3 bases and J lost 7 bases. The CDR3 sequence: CSVEGQGGNEQFF. CDR3 DNA sequence: TGCAGCGTTGAGGGACAGGGTGGAAATGAGCAGTTCTTC.

The chain couples TRBV30 to TRBJ2-7; 7 nucleotides align to TRBD1. The trim removed 5 bases at V and 1 base at J, leaving 2 bases unmatched. The CDR3 is made up of 12 amino acids. Germline V gene sequence: CDR1 GTSNPN, CDR2 SVGIG (reference sequence). CDR3 region: CAWGTASYEQYF. The CDR3, as DNA: TGTGCCTGGGGGACAGCTTCCTACGAGCAGTACTTC.

The rearrangement links TRBV6-5 to TRBJ2-1; D not resolved. The germline gives CDR1 MNHEY, CDR2 SVGAGI. Trimming left V 6 bases short and J 7 bases short, with 10 bases between. This CDR3 is 12 amino acids long. In nucleotides, the CDR3 is TGTGCCAGCAGATTCACTTCGAATGAGCAGTTCTTC. This codes for CASRFTSNEQFF.

V usage is TRBV11-3 and J usage is TRBJ2-5; weak D call: TRBD2 (5 bases). Germline CDR1 reads SGHNT; CDR2 reads YENEEA. The V and J ends lost 1 base and 4 bases respectively, with 13 bases between them. CDR3 length equals 15 residues. The CDR3 spells CASSLGTLRAETQYF. The CDR3 DNA follows: TGTGCCAGCAGCTTAGGCACTTTGAGGGCAGAGACCCAGTACTTC.

The rearrangement uses TRBV14 and TRBJ1-5, with 8 bases aligning to TRBD1. V trimming: 0 bases; J trimming: 0 bases; junction bases outside the gene matches: 10. This CDR3 comprises 19 residues. Germline-derived CDR1 and CDR2 are SGHDN and FVKESK. The CDR3 DNA is TGTGCCAGCAGCCAAGAAGTGTCAGGGGGCCCCAATAGCAATCAGCCCCAGCATTTT. This translates into CASSQEVSGGPNSNQPQHF.

This clone has just a few counts. The gene calls are TRBV19 and TRBJ1-5; possibly TRBD1 for D (5 bases). The CDR3 is 17 amino acids. Trimming pared 6 bases from V and 6 bases from J, leaving 24 bases between. Germline V CDR1 and CDR2: LNHDA, SQIVND (reference sequence). DNA of the CDR3: TGTGCCAGTAGCGTTGCCATCCTCCGGGACTTTGGTCAGCCCCAGCATTTT. Amino acid sequence: CASSVAILRDFGQPQHF.